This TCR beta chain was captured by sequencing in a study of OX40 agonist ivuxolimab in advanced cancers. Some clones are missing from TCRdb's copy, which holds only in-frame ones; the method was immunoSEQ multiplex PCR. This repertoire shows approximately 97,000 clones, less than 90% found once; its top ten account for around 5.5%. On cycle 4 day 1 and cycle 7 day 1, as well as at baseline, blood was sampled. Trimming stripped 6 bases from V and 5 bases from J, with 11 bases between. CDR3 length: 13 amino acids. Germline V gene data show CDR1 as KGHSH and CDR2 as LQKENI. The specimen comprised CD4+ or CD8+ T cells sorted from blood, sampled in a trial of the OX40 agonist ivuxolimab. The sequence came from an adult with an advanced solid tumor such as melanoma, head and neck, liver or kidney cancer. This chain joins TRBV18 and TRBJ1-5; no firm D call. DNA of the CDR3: TGTGCCAGCTCCGGAGGTCGGGATCAGCCCCAGCATTTT. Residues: CASSGGRDQPQHF.